The T cell receptor beta chain described here comes from a study of cytotoxic CD8 clonotypes in ibrutinib-treated CLL. Study conclusions and caveats: With treatment, public clonotypes, which were uncommon, either contracted or remained stable. Sustained-remission patients were sampled at one set of times and progressing patients at different ones.

CDR1 is SGHNT and CDR2 is YYREEE in the germline V gene (reference sequence). V was cut by 0 bases and J by 7 bases, with 17 bases left in between. This CDR3 has 16 amino acids. Concerning this clone: No antigen is known for it.

With sequencing, the targeted depth ranged from 1 in 200,000 to 1 in 1 million T cells. The assay was immunoSEQ multiplex PCR, and TCRdb's table has in-frame clones only and misses some. The data contain approximately 17,000 clones, about 65% of them seen just once; the ten biggest clones take up roughly 18%. The receptor was isolated from a human donor with chronic lymphocytic leukemia. The V and J genes are TRBV5-4 and TRBJ2-1; D might be TRBD2 (5 bases). Material: PBMCs, obtained before ibrutinib treatment. Here the CDR3 reads CASSLDSGPGGNEQFF. CDR3 nucleotide sequence: TGTGCCAGCAGCTTGGACAGCGGCCCCGGTGGGAATGAGCAGTTCTTC.